This T cell receptor beta chain derives from a study of vaccination and CD4 T cells after COVID-19. At the level of the study: Comprising six males and four females, the convalescent participants counted two Hispanic individuals among them. Post-diagnosis, post-COVID samples were collected after a median 101 days, ranging 35 to 161.

With the Oncomine TCR Beta short-read assay, DNA from cultured CD4+ T cells was sequenced. TCRdb reprocessed the PCR reads via MiXCR and lists one record per CDR3 protein. The data show fewer than 10,000 distinct CDR3 sequences, roughly 42% seen once. V was trimmed by 1 base and J by 6 bases, leaving 6 bases between them. Germline lookup yields CDR1 SEHNR and CDR2 FQNEAQ (reference sequence). The CDR3 consists of 12 residues. Treatment meaning: approximately nine-day PBMC culture with coronavirus spike peptide pools or control peptides (ViraFEST assay). One should note that the unexposed donor's CD4+ T cells were collected before the COVID-19 pandemic (2011-2018). With peptide pools, ViraFEST first expanded antigen-specific T cells and afterwards sequenced their TCRs. This clonotype was counted a few times. Its antigen is unknown.

The chain is built from TRBV7-9 and TRBJ1-1; D is uncertain. The sequenced sample was CD4+ T cells from blood, cultured in vitro. The sequence was collected from a human donor in good health. CDR3 nucleotide sequence: TGTGCCAGCAGCTTAGTAGGCCCTGAAGCTTTCTTT. This codes for CASSLVGPEAFF.